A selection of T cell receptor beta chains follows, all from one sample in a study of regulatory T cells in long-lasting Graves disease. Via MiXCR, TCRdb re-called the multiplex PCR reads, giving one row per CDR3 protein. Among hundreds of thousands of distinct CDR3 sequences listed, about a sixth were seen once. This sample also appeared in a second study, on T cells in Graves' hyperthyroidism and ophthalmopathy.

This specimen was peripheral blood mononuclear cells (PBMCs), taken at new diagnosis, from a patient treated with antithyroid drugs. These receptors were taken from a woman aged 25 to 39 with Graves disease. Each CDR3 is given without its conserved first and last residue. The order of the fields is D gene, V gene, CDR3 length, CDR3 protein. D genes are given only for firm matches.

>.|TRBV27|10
ASSWGSNEQF
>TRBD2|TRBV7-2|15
ASSSSVTSGRFNEQF
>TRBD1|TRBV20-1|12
SAYSGGRTGELF
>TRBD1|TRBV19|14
ASSISRGRIGDTQY
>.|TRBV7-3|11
ASSFARLDTQY
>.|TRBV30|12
AWSRWGNGNTIY
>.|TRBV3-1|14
ASSQRRASSINGYT
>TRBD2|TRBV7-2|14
ASSAGTSGTPYEQY
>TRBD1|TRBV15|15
ATSRATGQSLPGELF
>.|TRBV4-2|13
ASSQDSMDNYGYT
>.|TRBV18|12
ASSPLALNYEQY
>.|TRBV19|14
ATADEPGVSTDTQY
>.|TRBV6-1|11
ASSPGVSGELF
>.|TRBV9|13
ASSVDEGHSYEQY
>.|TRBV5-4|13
ASSSVSRSLDTQY
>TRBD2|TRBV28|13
ASVSSPGLVNEQF
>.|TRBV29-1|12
SVNGRKGRDTIY
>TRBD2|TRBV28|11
ASMRGNKETQY
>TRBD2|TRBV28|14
ASSLILAGGPGELF
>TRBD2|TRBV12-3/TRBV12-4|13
ASSRGTSGVYEQY
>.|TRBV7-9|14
ASSFNYPPANTEAF
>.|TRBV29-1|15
SVMGAVAPITYNEQF
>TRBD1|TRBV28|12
ASRGQGAQETQY
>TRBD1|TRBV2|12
ASSVTGEQETQY
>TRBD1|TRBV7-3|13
ASSSDRGHQETQY
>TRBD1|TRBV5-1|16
ASSLGYLRDRGNTEAF
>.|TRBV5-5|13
ASSLDPGESYGYT
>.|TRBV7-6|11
ASSPPWLDEQY
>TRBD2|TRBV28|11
AVQRTSGYEQY
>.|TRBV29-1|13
SGSGTVSRGVEQF
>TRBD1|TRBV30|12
AWSATGRGTEAF
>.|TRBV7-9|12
ASSLAGVPYEQY
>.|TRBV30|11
AWSRGAGQPQH
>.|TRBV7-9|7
ASSPIEF
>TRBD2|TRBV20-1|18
SARDGLGLAGEYTYNEQF
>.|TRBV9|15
ASSPWSDLGRNTEAF